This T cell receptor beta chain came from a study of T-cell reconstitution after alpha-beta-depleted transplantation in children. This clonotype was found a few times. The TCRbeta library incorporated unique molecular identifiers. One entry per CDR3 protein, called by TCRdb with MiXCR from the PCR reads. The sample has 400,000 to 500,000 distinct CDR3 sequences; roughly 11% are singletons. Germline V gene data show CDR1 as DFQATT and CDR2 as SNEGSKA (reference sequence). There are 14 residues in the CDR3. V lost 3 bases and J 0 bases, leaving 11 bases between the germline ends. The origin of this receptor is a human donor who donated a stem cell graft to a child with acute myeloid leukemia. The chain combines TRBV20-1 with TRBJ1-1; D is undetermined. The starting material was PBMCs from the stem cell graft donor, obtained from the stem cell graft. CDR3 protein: CSASLGSLNTEAFF. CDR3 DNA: TGCAGTGCTAGCCTCGGCAGCCTGAACACTGAAGCTTTCTTT.